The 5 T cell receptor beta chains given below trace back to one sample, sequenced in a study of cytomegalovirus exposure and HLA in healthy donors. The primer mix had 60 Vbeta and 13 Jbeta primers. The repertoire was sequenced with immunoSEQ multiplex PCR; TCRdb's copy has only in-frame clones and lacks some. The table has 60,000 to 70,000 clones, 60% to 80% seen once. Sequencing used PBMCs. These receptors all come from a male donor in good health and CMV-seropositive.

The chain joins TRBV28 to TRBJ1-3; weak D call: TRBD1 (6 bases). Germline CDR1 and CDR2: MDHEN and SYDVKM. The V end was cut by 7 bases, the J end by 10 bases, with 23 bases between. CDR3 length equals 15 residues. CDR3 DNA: TGTGCCAGCAAAATACAGGGAATCCGAGTCGGTACCATATATTTT. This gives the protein CASKIQGIRVGTIYF.

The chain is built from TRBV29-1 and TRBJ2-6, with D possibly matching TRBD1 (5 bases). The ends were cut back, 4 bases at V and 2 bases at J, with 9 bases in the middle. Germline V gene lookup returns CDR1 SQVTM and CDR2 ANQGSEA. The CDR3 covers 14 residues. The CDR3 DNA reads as TGCAGCGTTGGGCAAGGGGCTGGGGCCAACGTCCTGACTTTC. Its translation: CSVGQGAGANVLTF.

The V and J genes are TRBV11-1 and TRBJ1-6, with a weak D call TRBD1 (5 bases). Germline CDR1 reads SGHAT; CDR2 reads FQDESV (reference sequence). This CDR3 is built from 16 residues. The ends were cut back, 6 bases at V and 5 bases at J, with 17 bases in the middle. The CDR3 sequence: CASSTRRGRDNSPLHF. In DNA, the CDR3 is TGTGCCAGCAGTACGAGAAGGGGAAGAGATAATTCACCCCTCCACTTT.

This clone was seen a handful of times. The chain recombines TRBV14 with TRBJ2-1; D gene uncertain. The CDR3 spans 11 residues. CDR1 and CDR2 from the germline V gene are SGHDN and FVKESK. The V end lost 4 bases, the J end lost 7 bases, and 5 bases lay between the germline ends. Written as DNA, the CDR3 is TGTGCCAGCAGCCTATTTAATGAGCAGTTCTTC. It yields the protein CASSLFNEQFF. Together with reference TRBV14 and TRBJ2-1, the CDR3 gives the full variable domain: EAGVTQFPSHSVIEKGQTVTLRCDPISGHDNLYWYRRVMGKEIKFLLHFVKESKQDESGMPNNRFLAERTGGTYSTLKVQPAELEDSGVYFCASSLFNEQFFGPGTRLTVL.

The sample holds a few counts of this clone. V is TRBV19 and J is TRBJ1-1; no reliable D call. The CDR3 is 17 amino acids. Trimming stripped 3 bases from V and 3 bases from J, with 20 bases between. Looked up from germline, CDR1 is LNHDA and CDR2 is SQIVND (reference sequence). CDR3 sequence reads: CASSITALGQTDTEAFF. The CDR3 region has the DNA TGTGCCAGTAGTATCACTGCGCTGGGCCAGACCGACACTGAAGCTTTCTTT.